This T cell receptor (beta chain) appears in the sequencing data of a study of blood T cell repertoires in COVID-19. Overall study: Collection of acute and convalescent COVID-19 samples took place in the United States, Italy and Spain. PBMCs, B-cell-depleted T cells, or T cells provided the cDNA or gDNA that made up the material.

In the authors' workflow: It was from reference gene primer amplification that nucleated cell counts were estimated. Some clones are missing from TCRdb's copy, which holds only in-frame ones; the method was immunoSEQ multiplex PCR. The V and J calls and clone size come from that table; D and trimming were worked out from the DNA. The table records over 65,000 clones, about 86% of them present only once. The germline V gene has CDR1 LNHDA and CDR2 SQIVND (reference sequence). V dropped 3 bases and J dropped 4; count of bases not matched to a gene: 6. There are 15 residues in the CDR3. The clonotype originates from a human donor in a cohort sampled during active COVID-19. The specimen was peripheral blood. This chain connects TRBV19 to TRBJ1-2; TRBD1 matches 9 bases. CDR3 nucleotide sequence: TGTGCCAGTAGTATGGACAGGGGTCGCGGCTATGGCTACACCTTC. Encoded protein: CASSMDRGRGYGYTF.